This T cell receptor beta chain was recovered during a study of T cell repertoires in cytomegalovirus infection. About the research overall: Indications of both CMV infection and matching HLA type were provided by public TCR beta signatures. Study-wide results and limits: What dominated the ex vivo response were HLA-C-restricted CMV-specific TCR beta clonotypes.

CDR3 length: 13 amino acids. CDR1 is SGHAT and CDR2 is FQNNGV in the germline V gene. Trimming cost V 5 bases and J 3 bases, with 10 bases left between them. Using its own MiXCR run on the reads, TCRdb lists one record per CDR3 protein. This sample has 200,000 to 300,000 distinct CDR3 sequences; roughly an eighth occur once, and the top ten carry roughly 9.7%. There are many counts of this clonotype. Its antigen is as yet unknown. Sequences were obtained from PBMCs. This TCR was recovered from a human donor in good health (CMV status not recorded). Some clones in this sample may be carry-over from other donors' samples. The chain is built from TRBV11-2 and TRBJ1-2; the D is unclear. The CDR3 nucleotides are TGTGCCAGCAGCCTTGGGTCTCACTATGGCTACACCTTC. Translation gives CASSLGSHYGYTF.